This TCR beta chain derives from a study of beta chain features in type 1 diabetes. Broader study findings: Naive, central memory and regulatory TCRB repertoires appeared more similar among patients than healthy donors. Moderate yet significant TCRB CDR3 shortening was seen in Type 1 diabetes patients in all four CD4+ subsets.

The CDR3 sequence is 13 residues long. V was trimmed by 3 bases and J by 3 bases, leaving 9 bases between them. CDR1 SGHTA and CDR2 FQGNSA come from the germline V gene. The investigators reverse transcribed all of the isolated RNA, so they sequenced expressed TCRB transcripts. Sequencing was performed with immunoSEQ multiplex PCR; in TCRdb, only in-frame clones are kept and a portion is missing. The table includes about 150,000 clones, about 9.3% detected once. This clone came up a few times. Its antigen is currently unknown. The sample holds other DNA sequences that translate to the same CDR3. Sequencing input: central memory CD4+ T cells from blood. The V call is TRBV7-2, the J call TRBJ2-7; D may be TRBD1 (6 bases). This clonotype was obtained from a man younger than 45 with type 1 diabetes. CDR3 amino acids: CASSFRTDYEQYF. DNA of the CDR3: TGTGCCAGCAGCTTCCGGACAGACTACGAGCAGTACTTC.